The rows below give T cell receptor beta chains drawn from one sample of a study of shared clonotypes between healthy human individuals. Clones were read by immunoSEQ multiplex PCR, and TCRdb kept only the in-frame ones, dropping some. The sample consists of nearly 750,000 clones, 55% to 80% of them appearing once. Sequencing used memory CD4+ T cells sorted from blood. Every receptor here comes from a woman aged 25 to 39 in good health. Each CDR3 is given with its conserved first and last residue.

j_gene: TRBJ2-1
v_gene: TRBV7-6
CDR3aa: CASSLDLRTKSEIYNEQFF

j_gene: TRBJ2-5
v_gene: TRBV5-1
CDR3aa: CASSSPTGPETQYF

j_gene: TRBJ2-7
v_gene: TRBV6-1
CDR3aa: CASRDANRQSYEQYF

j_gene: TRBJ1-5
v_gene: TRBV18
CDR3aa: CASSPASDQPQHF

j_gene: TRBJ2-5
v_gene: TRBV7-8
CDR3aa: CASSYTSSRETQYF

j_gene: TRBJ2-5
v_gene: TRBV25-1
CDR3aa: CASSDKAWAGETQYF

j_gene: TRBJ2-5
v_gene: TRBV5-4
CDR3aa: CASSPALAGVGTQYF

j_gene: TRBJ2-3
v_gene: TRBV7-3
CDR3aa: CASSLTTSSFLDTQYF

j_gene: TRBJ2-7
v_gene: TRBV5-1
CDR3aa: CASSPGWEGLHEQYF

j_gene: TRBJ2-5
v_gene: TRBV6-5
CDR3aa: CASTDRLGTQYF

j_gene: TRBJ2-7
v_gene: TRBV5-8
CDR3aa: CASSGRRGYEQYF

j_gene: TRBJ2-5
v_gene: TRBV2
CDR3aa: CASRTGPDETQYF

j_gene: TRBJ1-4
v_gene: TRBV5-1
CDR3aa: CASSLERHTGSSEKLFF

j_gene: TRBJ2-1
v_gene: TRBV27
CDR3aa: CASSFMTADNEQFF

j_gene: TRBJ2-6
v_gene: TRBV28
CDR3aa: CASSFWASYSGANVLTF

j_gene: TRBJ1-1
v_gene: TRBV15
CDR3aa: CATSRGLGQGDTEAFF

j_gene: TRBJ1-5
v_gene: TRBV14
CDR3aa: CASSTPTGRDQPQHF

j_gene: TRBJ1-2
v_gene: TRBV2
CDR3aa: CASTSTGANYGYTF

j_gene: TRBJ2-1
v_gene: TRBV5-1
CDR3aa: CASRRTGLIDEQFF

j_gene: TRBJ1-3
v_gene: TRBV28
CDR3aa: CASSLLQSSGNTIYF

j_gene: TRBJ1-5
v_gene: TRBV28
CDR3aa: CASSHPPNGRNQPQHF

j_gene: TRBJ2-3
v_gene: TRBV11-2
CDR3aa: CASSDVGLLKNTQYF

j_gene: TRBJ2-3
v_gene: TRBV29-1
CDR3aa: CSVEEPSGSRDTQYF

j_gene: TRBJ2-1
v_gene: TRBV28
CDR3aa: CASSSAGQVLFF

j_gene: TRBJ2-1
v_gene: TRBV20-1
CDR3aa: CSARETNEQFF

j_gene: TRBJ1-1
v_gene: TRBV29-1
CDR3aa: CSVGVGVNTEAFF

j_gene: TRBJ2-1
v_gene: TRBV4-1
CDR3aa: CASSPHQLAGVAYEQFF

j_gene: TRBJ2-3
v_gene: TRBV18
CDR3aa: CASSPGLAGTDTQYF

j_gene: TRBJ2-7
v_gene: TRBV6-1
CDR3aa: CASRGLAGVTYEQYF

j_gene: TRBJ1-1
v_gene: TRBV28
CDR3aa: CASTSGVGFTEAFF

j_gene: TRBJ2-2
v_gene: TRBV5-1
CDR3aa: CASSFDPGSTPPVELFF

j_gene: TRBJ1-3
v_gene: TRBV21-1
CDR3aa: CASSKDASSGNTIYF

j_gene: TRBJ1-5
v_gene: TRBV30
CDR3aa: CAWSGEGLYSNQPQHF

j_gene: TRBJ1-1
v_gene: TRBV30
CDR3aa: CAWSYRAMNTEAFF

j_gene: TRBJ1-5
v_gene: TRBV19
CDR3aa: CASSMFDLVNQPQHF

j_gene: TRBJ2-5
v_gene: TRBV30
CDR3aa: CAWSKGGNQETQYF

j_gene: TRBJ2-3
v_gene: TRBV7-9
CDR3aa: CASSLMAGASDTQYF

j_gene: TRBJ1-4
v_gene: TRBV5-1
CDR3aa: CASSTGRTGTNEKLFF

j_gene: TRBJ2-5
v_gene: TRBV7-9
CDR3aa: CASSPDRIRQETQYF

j_gene: TRBJ1-2
v_gene: TRBV14
CDR3aa: CASSPDRSSPGRRDGYTF